This paragraph covers one TCR beta chain sequence. Its antigen has not been determined. No much larger clone is present one base from it, and per-base qualities are unavailable. This sample's time point label indicates: baseline before first vaccination. Samples from vaccinated people were obtained from the UK trials COV001 and COV002, which included a single-blind randomized controlled phase 2/3 trial of AZD1222 (ChAdOx1 nCoV-19) in healthy adults. For TCRbeta chain sequencing, PBMC samples were collected from trial participants at day 0 and at day 28 after the second dose. The junction carries 8 bases between V and J, which are trimmed by 7 bases and 2 bases respectively. CDR1 and CDR2, looked up from the germline V gene, are MNHNS and SASEGT. The CDR3 spans 12 residues, from the cysteine through the phenylalanine. The CDR3 DNA has 36 bases and is translated from base 1. The data are from a study of T cell responses to AZD1222 COVID-19 vaccine (dated by TCRdb to about 2021). At the level of the whole study: AZD1222 recipients with second doses at about 4 weeks or about 12 weeks were pooled, because spike-specific TCR depth and breadth did not differ between schedules. A total of 233 trial participants underwent TCR sequencing, of whom 200 to 220 had received two doses of AZD1222 and some 25 had received two doses of the MenACWY control vaccine. Enrollment into the trials was organized by age into subgroups of 18-55, 56-69 and 70-plus years, and those subgroups contained roughly 150, 30 and 60 TCR-sequenced participants, respectively.

The CDR3 regions of human TCRbeta chains were analyzed by immunosequencing. The authors' analysis ran thus. Repertoire TCRs were matched against a reference library of SARS-CoV-2-specific TCRs generated with the MIRA antigen-specificity platform. Breadth was defined as the fraction of unique TCRs that were SARS-CoV-2-associated. Depth was defined as the fraction of total T cells that were SARS-CoV-2-associated. Using the MIRA data, each spike-specific TCR was assigned both to the spike region to which the TCR was reactive and to a CD4 or CD8 class. Log10-transformed breadth and depth values were compared by one-way ANOVA with Sidak's multiple comparisons tests. In TCRdb, the immuneACCESS table is reduced to in-frame sequences with V and J assigned. These tables do not hold every clone; where another copy was compared, an unresolved V gene accounts for under half, and the others remain unexplained. V and J calls and clone size are copied from that table; D and trimming were computed from the DNA. The table for this sample lists under 140,000 clones; about 85% of them were counted only once. The ten largest clones capture approximately 3.5% of the sample.

What the authors observed across the whole study: The whole spike protein was spanned by vaccine-associated CD4 TCRs, and dominant responses were seen in regions 160-218 and 743-854. The 56-69-year group was small, and its depth increase did not reach significance, likely because of low power. Most participants were white British and females outnumbered males, and the authors suggested that clonal diversity may have been underestimated. Because no day 14 peak-response samples were available, repertoires were characterized only after the peak T cell response. A significant rise in spike-specific TCR breadth and depth was observed after two AZD1222 doses relative to day 0 and relative to MenACWY recipients. Conclusions about previously exposed vaccinees are limited because only 6 or 7 AZD1222 recipients were SARS-CoV-2 seropositive at baseline. Epitopes outside the regions mutated in the B.1.351 and B.1.1.7 variants were reportedly recognized by nearly half of the unique spike-specific TCRs.

The starting material was peripheral blood, obtained on day 0 of AZD1222 vaccination. In this chain, TRBV6-1 is recombined with TRBJ2-5, with the D gene uncertain. This TCR was recovered from an adult in good health. The CDR3 protein: CASTGGQETQYF. In nucleotide form, the sequence is TGTGCCAGCACTGGCGGTCAAGAGACCCAGTACTTC.